The 20 T cell receptor beta chains reported below all come from one sample, sequenced in a study of blood T cell repertoires in COVID-19. The protocol was immunoSEQ multiplex PCR, while the TCRdb copy is restricted to in-frame clones and leaves out a portion. The sample lists a few hundred thousand clones; about 90% were seen once. The sample consisted of PBMCs or T cells enriched from blood (not recorded which). The receptors derive from a woman aged 30 to 39 who had recovered from COVID-19.

The chain uses TRBV27 and TRBJ2-7; D might be TRBD1 (5 bases). Germline-derived CDR1 and CDR2 are MNHEY and SMNVEV (reference sequence). The V gene lost 3 bases and the J gene lost 0 bases, with 15 bases spanning the gap. This CDR3 spans 16 amino acids. CDR3 loop: CASSFAGARSSYEQYF. Here the CDR3 DNA reads TGTGCCAGCAGTTTTGCTGGGGCGAGAAGCTCCTACGAGCAGTACTTC.

DNA for the CDR3: TGTGCCAGCAGCTTGGCTACAGGGGGCTGGACTGAAGCTTTCTTT. Its protein is CASSLATGGWTEAFF. This chain joins TRBV5-5 and TRBJ1-1; TRBD1 agrees at 9 bases. From germline, CDR1 is SGHKS and CDR2 YYEKEE (reference sequence). This CDR3 region has 15 residues. V was clipped by 0 bases and J by 5 bases; unmatched bases: 5.

The chain recombines TRBV27 with TRBJ1-3; 8 bases are shared with TRBD1. Germline CDR1 and CDR2: MNHEY and SMNVEV (reference sequence). The CDR3 is 16 amino acids. V was pared by 3 bases and J by 4 bases, with 8 bases of the junction left unmatched. The CDR3 DNA reads as TGTGCCAGCAGTTTGACAGGACAGGGAGGAGGAAACACCATATATTTT. It specifies CASSLTGQGGGNTIYF.

In DNA form, the CDR3 reads TGTGCCAGCAGTGATTGGAGTGGGACAGATACGCAGTATTTT. This codes for CASSDWSGTDTQYF. This chain connects TRBV6-1 to TRBJ2-3; D is unclear. Trimming pared 3 bases from V and 3 bases from J, leaving 10 bases between. This CDR3 region has 14 residues. CDR1 is MNHNS, CDR2 SASEGT, per germline.

The V gene is TRBV5-1, the J gene TRBJ2-2; a weak D match, TRBD1 (6 bases). Trimming removed 5 bases at V and 1 base at J, with 12 bases between. Per germline, CDR1 SGHRS and CDR2 YFSETQ. This CDR3 contains 15 residues. CDR3: CASRQGTLNTGELFF. CDR3 bases: TGCGCCAGCAGGCAGGGGACCCTGAACACCGGGGAGCTGTTTTTT.

The V call is TRBV6-1, the J call TRBJ2-3; TRBD2 aligns across 10 bases. CDR1 is MNHNS and CDR2 is SASEGT in the germline V gene. The CDR3 runs 16 residues. V gave up 0 bases and J gave up 4 bases; unmatched junction bases: 4. CDR3 protein: CASSEAGLAGADTQYF. CDR3 bases: TGTGCCAGCAGTGAAGCGGGCCTAGCGGGGGCAGATACGCAGTATTTT.

This clone came up once. The rearrangement joins TRBV20-1 to TRBJ2-2; no clear D. The CDR3 consists of 11 residues. With 5 bases removed from V and 7 bases from J, the gap between germline ends came to 8 bases. From germline, CDR1 is DFQATT and CDR2 SNEGSKA (reference sequence). The CDR3 DNA reads as TGCAGTGCTCCCTTCTACGGGGAGCTGTTTTTT. Translating it yields CSAPFYGELFF.

V gene TRBV5-1 combines with J gene TRBJ2-5; the D is unclear. The CDR3 covers 15 residues. Germline CDR1 SGHRS, CDR2 YFSETQ. Trimming took 4 bases from V and 2 from J, leaving 15 bases between them. The CDR3 sequence: CASSADTAKQETQYF. The CDR3 nucleotides read TGCGCCAGCAGCGCGGATACCGCCAAGCAAGAGACCCAGTACTTC.

This chain uses TRBV5-8 with TRBJ2-5; 13 bases line up with TRBD2. In germline, CDR1 is SGHTS, CDR2 YDEGEE. The CDR3 extends over 16 amino acids. The V segment lost 3 bases and the J segment 2 bases; nucleotides outside the gene matches: 4. CDR3 in DNA: TGTGCCAGCAGCTCTGGACTAGCGGGGGAACAAGAGACCCAGTACTTC. It specifies CASSSGLAGEQETQYF.

The rearrangement joins TRBV29-1 to TRBJ1-3; TRBD1 might be the D (6 bases). CDR3 size: 14 residues. The germline V and J ends were trimmed by 7 bases and 2 bases, with 15 bases remaining between them. Germline CDR1 SQVTM, CDR2 ANQGSEA. This CDR3 is CSGLGGAAGNTIYF. CDR3 in DNA: TGCAGCGGCCTGGGGGGGGCCGCTGGAAACACCATATATTTT.

The CDR3 DNA reads TGTGCCAGCAGCTTGCAGGGCCCCTCTGGGGCCAACGTCCTGACTTTC. It specifies CASSLQGPSGANVLTF. The V gene is TRBV7-2, the J gene TRBJ2-6; maybe TRBD1 (5 bases). Trimming removed 3 bases at V and 0 bases at J, with 9 bases between. The germline gives CDR1 SGHTA, CDR2 FQGNSA. This CDR3 has 16 amino acids.

This sequence joins TRBV4-3 and TRBJ1-3; tentatively, D is TRBD1 (6 bases). V lost 0 bases and J lost 5, with 14 bases in between. This CDR3 spans 16 amino acids. In germline, CDR1 is LGHNA, CDR2 YSLEER. The chain's CDR3 is CASSQENRALRNTIYF. The CDR3 bases are TGCGCCAGCAGCCAAGAGAACAGGGCTTTAAGAAACACCATATATTTT.

The rearrangement uses TRBV24-1 and TRBJ2-7; 10 bases line up with TRBD1. The CDR3 length is 16 residues. V lost 2 bases and J lost 2; bases outside the gene matches: 5. The germline V gene encodes CDR1 KGHDR and CDR2 SFDVKD. The CDR3 region is CATSDSGTGVTYEQYF. CDR3 DNA: TGTGCCACCAGTGATTCCGGGACAGGGGTCACCTACGAGCAGTACTTC.

This clone was seen once. The chain combines TRBV18 with TRBJ1-5; no firm D call. Germline V gene sequence: CDR1 KGHSH, CDR2 LQKENI. The CDR3 has 14 amino acids. V was clipped by 3 bases and J by 1 base, with 7 bases between them. In nucleotides, the CDR3 is TGTGCCAGCTCACCCTCCGGGAGCAATCAGCCCCAGCATTTT. This translates into CASSPSGSNQPQHF.

V is TRBV5-1 and J is TRBJ2-5; TRBD1 aligns across 7 bases. Looked up from germline, CDR1 is SGHRS and CDR2 is YFSETQ. V shed 0 bases and J 1 base; nucleotides not matched to a gene: 12. The length of the CDR3 is 18 residues. This chain's CDR3 is CASSLARRTGDSQETQYF. The CDR3 DNA sequence: TGCGCCAGCAGCTTGGCTCGTAGGACAGGTGATTCCCAAGAGACCCAGTACTTC.

This rearrangement joins TRBV25-1 to TRBJ1-2, with D perhaps matching TRBD1 (5 bases). The CDR3 length is 14 residues. Germline lookup yields CDR1 MGHDK and CDR2 SYGVNS. Trimming took 2 bases from V and 9 from J, leaving 16 bases between them. The CDR3: CASSETGTKRSYTF. The DNA of the CDR3 is TGTGCCAGCAGTGAAACAGGTACGAAGAGGAGCTACACCTTC.

The genes are TRBV28 and TRBJ1-5; perhaps TRBD1 as D (6 bases). Per the germline V gene, CDR1 is MDHEN and CDR2 is SYDVKM. Trimming took 5 bases from V and 2 from J, leaving 10 bases between them. The CDR3 spans 14 residues. CDR3 nucleotide sequence: TGTGCCAGCAGTCCGGGACACGGCAATCAGCCCCAGCATTTT. Its protein is CASSPGHGNQPQHF.

This chain joins TRBV11-2 and TRBJ1-1; 7 nucleotides match TRBD1. Germline trimming cut 3 bases from V and 6 bases from J; bases unmatched to any gene: 7. Per germline, CDR1 SGHAT and CDR2 FQNNGV. CDR3 length equals 14 residues. Here the CDR3 DNA reads TGTGCCAGCAGCTTGCGGGACAGTAGGCCTGAAGCTTTCTTT. It codes for CASSLRDSRPEAFF.

This chain links TRBV19 with TRBJ1-4; no definite D call. The CDR3 has 15 amino acids. Per the germline V gene, CDR1 is LNHDA and CDR2 is SQIVND (reference sequence). V was cut by 6 bases and J by 5 bases, with 16 bases left in between. CDR3: CASSSTGVVNEKLFF. CDR3 nucleotides: TGTGCCAGTAGCTCGACGGGAGTAGTCAATGAAAAACTGTTTTTT.

The J gene is TRBJ1-2, the V gene TRBV6-5, with no clear D. Trimming shortened V by 6 bases and J by 8 bases, and 10 bases separated the two germline ends. The CDR3 sequence is 11 residues long. Germline CDR1 reads MNHEY; CDR2 reads SVGAGI. The CDR3 reads CASSPMGGYTF. The CDR3 DNA reads as TGTGCCAGCAGCCCAATGGGCGGCTACACCTTC.